The 19 T cell receptor beta chains below come from one sample, sequenced in a study of OX40 agonist ivuxolimab in advanced cancers. Sequencing was performed with immunoSEQ multiplex PCR; in TCRdb, only in-frame clones are kept and a portion is missing. The data hold roughly 120,000 clones, with about 90% observed a single time. This specimen was CD4+ or CD8+ T cells sorted from blood, taken in a trial of the OX40 agonist ivuxolimab. The receptors derive from an adult with an advanced solid tumor such as melanoma, head and neck, liver or kidney cancer.

The rearrangement links TRBV28 to TRBJ1-5, with unresolved D. This CDR3 has 14 residues. Trimming left V 3 bases short and J 6 bases short, with 12 bases between. Germline CDR1 and CDR2: MDHEN and SYDVKM. CDR3 region: CASSFGPGGQPQHF. CDR3 coding DNA: TGTGCCAGCAGTTTTGGGCCGGGAGGTCAGCCCCAGCATTTT.

This chain uses TRBV28 with TRBJ2-1, with TRBD2 identical over 12 bases. Germline V gene lookup returns CDR1 MDHEN and CDR2 SYDVKM. The length of the CDR3 is 15 residues. V was pared by 6 bases and J by 4 bases, with 4 bases of the junction left unmatched. The CDR3 DNA sequence: TGTGCCAGCAGGAGGACTAGCGGGACTTACAATGAGCAGTTCTTC. It yields the protein CASRRTSGTYNEQFF.

The rearrangement joins TRBV4-2 to TRBJ2-4; 8 nucleotides match TRBD1. Germline CDR1 is LGHNA and CDR2 is YNFKEQ. J gave up 5 bases and V 4 bases, and 4 bases lay outside the gene matches. This CDR3 has 14 amino acids. The CDR3 here is CASSRDRGENIQYF. The DNA of the CDR3 is TGTGCCAGCAGCCGTGACAGGGGAGAAAACATTCAGTACTTC.

V and J are TRBV15 and TRBJ2-7, with 9 nucleotides matching TRBD1. CDR1 and CDR2 (germline): LNHNV, YYDKDF (reference sequence). The CDR3 is 16 residues long. V lost 3 bases, J lost 2 bases, and 8 bases stayed unmatched. CDR3 nucleotides: TGTGCCACCAGCAGGGTTCCGGGACAGGGTACCTACGAGCAGTACTTC. It translates to CATSRVPGQGTYEQYF.

The chain has TRBV9 and TRBJ2-1, with 8 nucleotides matching TRBD2. The CDR3 covers 15 residues. Germline CDR1 and CDR2: SGDLS and YYNGEE. Trimming took 0 bases from V and 7 from J; bases not matched to a gene: 6. The CDR3, as DNA: TGTGCCAGCAGCGTAGGAGCGGGAGTCAGTAATGAGCAGTTCTTC. Its protein product is CASSVGAGVSNEQFF.

The chain couples TRBV27 to TRBJ2-1, with 7 bases fitting TRBD2. The CDR3 totals 16 residues. The germline V gene has CDR1 MNHEY and CDR2 SMNVEV (reference sequence). V lost 0 bases, J lost 7 bases, and 9 bases stayed unmatched. The CDR3, as DNA: TGTGCCAGCAGTTTATCAGGCCAGCGGGGTTGGAATGAGCAGTTCTTC. This sequence encodes CASSLSGQRGWNEQFF.

This clone was seen just once. The V and J genes are TRBV11-1 and TRBJ2-7; TRBD1 aligns across 8 bases. There are 14 residues in the CDR3. Trimming removed 2 bases from V and 3 bases from J; junction bases left unmatched: 3. The V gene's germline CDR1 is SGHAT and CDR2 FQDESV (reference sequence). DNA of the CDR3: TGTGCCAGCAGCTTATTACAGGGGGGCTACGAGCAGTACTTC. Translated, it gives CASSLLQGGYEQYF.

The rearrangement joins TRBV30 to TRBJ1-1; D possibly corresponds to TRBD1 (5 bases). The CDR3 sequence is 17 residues long. V was shortened by 5 bases and J by 1 base, with 23 bases between the two germline ends. Germline V gene data show CDR1 as GTSNPN and CDR2 as SVGIG (reference sequence). CDR3 loop: CAWGGVGFSKRNTEAFF. Written as DNA, the CDR3 is TGTGCCTGGGGAGGGGTGGGGTTTTCAAAGCGGAACACTGAAGCTTTCTTT.

The chain is built from TRBV7-2 and TRBJ2-3, with a possible D match to TRBD2 (5 bases). The CDR3 length is 15 residues. V was cut by 0 bases and J by 6 bases, with 13 bases left in between. Germline CDR1 SGHTA, CDR2 FQGNSA. The CDR3 region is CASSLAGLASDTQYF. The CDR3 DNA reads as TGTGCCAGCAGCTTAGCGGGTTTAGCTAGCGATACGCAGTATTTT.

The chain uses TRBV2 and TRBJ2-1; TRBD1 or TRBD2 may be the D gene (5 bases each). CDR3 length: 15 residues. Germline V lookup: CDR1 SNHLY, CDR2 FYNNEI. V was shortened by 1 base and J by 7 bases, with 14 bases between the two germline ends. The CDR3 coding sequence is TGTGCCAGCAGTGAAGGTGGGGGAAATTGGAATGAGCAGTTCTTC. This codes for CASSEGGGNWNEQFF.

As for this clone: The junction departs from germline at one end; a sequencing error may be responsible. The CDR3 coding sequence is TGTGCTAGCAGCTTAGGCCCCCTCGATACGCAGTATTTT. It specifies CASSLGPLDTQYF. V and J are TRBV7-7 and TRBJ2-3; D uncertain. The CDR3 has 13 amino acids. Germline CDR1 is SSHAT and CDR2 is FNYEAQ (reference sequence).

The V gene is TRBV10-3, the J gene TRBJ1-1, with D possibly TRBD1 on 5 matching bases. V was shortened by 4 bases and J by 0 bases, with 9 bases between the two germline ends. The CDR3 is 14 residues long. Germline assignment: CDR1 ENHRY and CDR2 SYGVKD. The CDR3 region is CAISGQGVNTEAFF. The CDR3 coding sequence is TGTGCCATCAGTGGGCAGGGTGTGAACACTGAAGCTTTCTTT.

The chain combines TRBV11-3 with TRBJ2-7; 8 bases map to TRBD2. The ends lost 8 bases at V and 5 bases at J; junction bases unmatched: 11. CDR1 is SGHNT, CDR2 YENEEA, per germline. CDR3 length: 14 amino acids. DNA for the CDR3: TGTGCCAGCGGACCTGGCGGGAGGCTCCACGAGCAGTACTTC. It yields the protein CASGPGGRLHEQYF. The variable domain in full, completed from reference TRBV11-3 and TRBJ2-7, reads EAGVVQSPRYKIIEKKQPVAFWCNPISGHNTLYWYLQNLGQGPELLIRYENEEAVDDSQLPKDRFSAERLKGVDSTLKIQPAELGDSAVYLCASGPGGRLHEQYFGPGTRLTVT.

The chain links TRBV7-2 to TRBJ1-2; D ambiguous. Germline values: CDR1 SGHTA, CDR2 FQGNSA. V shed 1 base and J shed 1 base, with 7 bases lying between them. This CDR3 is 14 amino acids long. CDR3 region: CASSLGDGNYGYTF. CDR3 DNA: TGTGCCAGCAGCTTAGGAGACGGTAACTATGGCTACACCTTC.

In this sample, this clone turned up once. This chain uses TRBV28 with TRBJ1-1; D not certain. Germline CDR1 is MDHEN and CDR2 is SYDVKM. The CDR3 length is 16 residues. Deletions cut 1 base from V and 4 bases from J, with 16 bases between. DNA of the CDR3: TGTGCCAGCAGTTTATCCTTAAGGGAACGCGCCACTGAAGCTTTCTTT. This encodes CASSLSLRERATEAFF.

The CDR3 is CASSADRGLEKLFF. The CDR3 bases are TGTGCCAGCAGTGCAGACAGGGGGCTTGAAAAACTGTTTTTT. The rearrangement joins TRBV7-6 to TRBJ1-4; 10 bases are shared with TRBD1. With 6 bases clipped from V and 7 bases from J, the junction kept 5 bases outside the gene matches. Germline-derived CDR1 and CDR2 are SGHVS and FNYEAQ. CDR3 length equals 14 residues.

The chain has TRBV27 and TRBJ2-3; the D gene is possibly TRBD2 (5 bases). Trimming removed 2 bases at V and 0 bases at J, with 9 bases between. CDR1 is MNHEY and CDR2 is SMNVEV in the germline V gene (reference sequence). The CDR3 is made up of 15 amino acids. The DNA for the CDR3 is TGTGCCAGCAGTTTAGGATTAGCGAGCACAGATACGCAGTATTTT. Amino acids: CASSLGLASTDTQYF.

About this clone: The junction departs from the called germline gene at one end, perhaps through a read error. The rearrangement joins TRBV28 to TRBJ2-1; 9 positions agree with TRBD2. The CDR3 is 16 residues long. CDR1 is MDHEN, CDR2 SYDVKM, per germline. The CDR3 DNA is TGTGCCAGCAGCCTCTATGGGACTAGCTCCAACAATGAGCAGTTCTTC. Translated: CASSLYGTSSNNEQFF. The full variable domain, completed using reference TRBV28 and TRBJ2-1, is DVKVTQSSRYLVKRTGEKVFLECVQDMDHENMFWYRQDPGLGLRLIYFSYDVKMKEKGDIPEGYSVSREKKERFSLILESASTNQTSMYLCASSLYGTSSNNEQFFGPGTRLTVL.

This clone was seen once. V usage is TRBV7-9 and J usage is TRBJ2-3, with D possibly being TRBD2 (5 bases). Trimming stripped 9 bases from V and 0 bases from J, with 10 bases between. Germline V gene data show CDR1 as SEHNR and CDR2 as FQNEAQ (reference sequence). The CDR3 totals 13 residues. For the CDR3, the DNA is TGTGCCAGTGGCGGACTGAGCACAGATACGCAGTATTTT. Protein sequence: CASGGLSTDTQYF.